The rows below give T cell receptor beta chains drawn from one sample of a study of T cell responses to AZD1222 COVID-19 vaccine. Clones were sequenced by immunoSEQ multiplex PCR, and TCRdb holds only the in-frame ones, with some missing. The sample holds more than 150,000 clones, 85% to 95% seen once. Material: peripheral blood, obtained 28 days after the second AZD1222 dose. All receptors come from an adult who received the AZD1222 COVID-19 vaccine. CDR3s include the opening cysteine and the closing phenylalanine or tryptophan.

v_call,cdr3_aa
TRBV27,CASSSWTGNTEAFF
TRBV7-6,CASSSTPPGSGNTIYF
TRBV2,CASSEPGTGDNEQFF
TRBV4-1,CASSLVSAKNIQYF
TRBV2,CASSEGVYQWPQHF
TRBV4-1,CASSQDLAYEQYF
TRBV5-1,CASSLGLAGYSLYKEQYF
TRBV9,CASSVAPTNEKLFF
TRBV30,CACLLKAWDGYTF
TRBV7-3,CASSSTNDYNEQFF
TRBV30,CAWSRQSYGYTF
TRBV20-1,CSASSGKAASFEQYF
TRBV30,CAWSVLGTGGSSPLHF
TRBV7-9,CASSPSGRASGDEQFF
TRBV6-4,CASSEGTGASNEQFF
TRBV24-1,CATSDLSRNTGELFF
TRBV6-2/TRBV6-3,CASSYGMTEETQYF
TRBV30,CAWSSGNGQLQPQHF
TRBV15,CATSRYSWINYGYTF
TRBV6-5,CASSYERDSYNEQFF
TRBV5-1,CASSLDGPMNTEAFF
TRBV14,CASSHGPNVLTF
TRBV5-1,CASSSSDYGYTF
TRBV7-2,CASGVGGDQETQYF
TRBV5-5,CASRGQAGYGYTF
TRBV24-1,CATSPRTPTGELFF
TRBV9,CASTSGSVITEAFF
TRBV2,CASSNSYSNQPQHF
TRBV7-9,CASSLSQGSNEKLFF
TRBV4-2,CASSPPELRNTIYF
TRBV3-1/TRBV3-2,CASSQEIENIQYF
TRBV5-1,CASSSGTDGYTF
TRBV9,CASSVEWGNYGYTF
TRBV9,CASSGEQGWDEKLFF
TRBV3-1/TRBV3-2,CASSQFGGQGNSPLHF
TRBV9,CASSVQTGGQNEQFF
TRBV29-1,CSVDKTGLETQYF